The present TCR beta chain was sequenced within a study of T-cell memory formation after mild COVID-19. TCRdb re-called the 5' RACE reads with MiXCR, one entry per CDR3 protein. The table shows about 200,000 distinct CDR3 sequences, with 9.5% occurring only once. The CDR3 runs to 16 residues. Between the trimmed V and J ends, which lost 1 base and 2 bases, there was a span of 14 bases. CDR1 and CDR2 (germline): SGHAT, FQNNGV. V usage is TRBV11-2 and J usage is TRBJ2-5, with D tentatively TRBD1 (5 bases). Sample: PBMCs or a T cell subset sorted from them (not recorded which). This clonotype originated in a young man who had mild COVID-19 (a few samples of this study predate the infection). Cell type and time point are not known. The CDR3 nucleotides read TGTGCCAGCAGCTTAGTCTCATGGGGCAAGCAAGAGACCCAGTACTTC. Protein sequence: CASSLVSWGKQETQYF.